One sample yielded the 14 T cell receptor beta chains listed below, sequenced in a study of shared clonotypes between healthy human individuals. TCRdb keeps only in-frame clones here, not all; method: immunoSEQ multiplex PCR. The sample gives some 1.5 million clones, roughly 96% of which show up once; about 1% is in the top ten. Sequencing used naive CD4+ T cells sorted from blood. The sample's subset: CD45RA+ positively selected. The receptors derive from a young man in good health.

This clone has only one observation. The chain links TRBV4-2 to TRBJ2-7; 7 nucleotides agree with TRBD1. J gave up 5 bases and V 3 bases, and 13 bases lay outside the gene matches. CDR3 length: 16 residues. Germline V gene lookup returns CDR1 LGHNA and CDR2 YNFKEQ. CDR3 in amino acids: CASSQKFLTGTHEQYF. The CDR3 DNA follows: TGTGCCAGCAGCCAGAAATTCCTGACAGGGACCCACGAGCAGTACTTC.

This clone was found once. This specimen includes other DNA sequences encoding the same CDR3. This rearrangement joins TRBV7-9 to TRBJ2-1, with D possibly matching TRBD1 (6 bases). Per the germline V gene, CDR1 is SEHNR and CDR2 is FQNEAQ (reference sequence). With 2 bases removed from V and 0 bases from J, the gap between germline ends came to 8 bases. This CDR3 comprises 15 residues. The CDR3 region is CASSLRGSSYNEQFF. In nucleotides, the CDR3 is TGTGCCAGCAGCTTAAGGGGGAGCTCCTACAATGAGCAGTTCTTC.

Concerning this clone: At the DNA level, this CDR3 is encoded by other sequences in the same sample as well. The chain combines TRBV19 with TRBJ1-1, with D maybe TRBD1 (6 bases). Germline-derived CDR1 and CDR2 are LNHDA and SQIVND (reference sequence). V lost 3 bases and J 4 bases, leaving 9 bases between the germline ends. The CDR3 covers 13 residues. The CDR3 region is CASSIGRGTEAFF. Here the CDR3 DNA reads TGTGCCAGTAGTATTGGCAGGGGCACTGAAGCTTTCTTT. The variable domain in full, completed from reference TRBV19 and TRBJ1-1, reads DGGITQSPKYLFRKEGQNVTLSCEQNLNHDAMYWYRQDPGQGLRLIYYSQIVNDFQKGDIAEGYSVSREKKESFPLTVTSAQKNPTAFYLCASSIGRGTEAFFGQGTRLTVV.

As to this clone: At one end the junction does not follow the germline gene, possibly because of a read error. The chain carries TRBV7-7 and TRBJ2-2, with 8 bases identical to TRBD1. Per the germline V gene, CDR1 is SSHAT and CDR2 is FNYEAQ (reference sequence). This CDR3 has 12 amino acids. CDR3 nucleotide sequence: TGTGCTAGCAGCACAGGGGGCGGGGAGCTGTTTTTT. Protein sequence: CASSTGGGELFF.

The V and J genes are TRBV7-6 and TRBJ2-3; no definite D call. Germline V gene data show CDR1 as SGHVS and CDR2 as FNYEAQ. CDR3 length: 15 residues. V gave up 2 bases and J gave up 0 bases, with 9 bases separating them. The CDR3 region has the DNA TGTGCCAGCAGCTTAAAGGTGTCTAGCACAGATACGCAGTATTTT. This gives the protein CASSLKVSSTDTQYF.

The chain has TRBV9 and TRBJ2-1; 7 bases fit TRBD1. This CDR3 contains 16 residues. Germline V gene lookup returns CDR1 SGDLS and CDR2 YYNGEE. V was clipped by 3 bases and J by 1 base; unmatched bases: 7. In DNA, the CDR3 is TGTGCCAGCAGCGGACAGGGTCGGTTTTCCTACAATGAGCAGTTCTTC. Protein product: CASSGQGRFSYNEQFF.

This chain joins TRBV28 and TRBJ1-1, with D hard to call. Germline V gene lookup returns CDR1 MDHEN and CDR2 SYDVKM. V was pared by 1 base and J by 0 bases, with 6 bases between. The CDR3 contains 14 residues. The CDR3 here is CASSLFDMNTEAFF. DNA for the CDR3: TGTGCCAGCAGTTTATTCGATATGAACACTGAAGCTTTCTTT.

CDR3 nucleotide sequence: TGCGCCAGCAGTGATCGGCGGAGGGATAGCACAGATACGCAGTATTTT. Amino acid sequence: CASSDRRRDSTDTQYF. The chain combines TRBV10-1 with TRBJ2-3, with D possibly being TRBD2 (6 bases). The germline CDR1 and CDR2 sequences are WNHNN and SYGVQD (reference sequence). The CDR3 runs 16 residues. Trimming removed 3 bases at V and 0 bases at J, with 13 bases between.

For this clone: Other DNA sequences in this sample translate to the same CDR3. The rearrangement links TRBV10-3 to TRBJ2-3; D might be TRBD1 (5 bases). CDR1 ENHRY and CDR2 SYGVKD come from the germline V gene. The CDR3 runs to 13 residues. The V gene lost 2 bases and the J gene lost 6 bases, with 9 bases spanning the gap. Here the CDR3 reads CAISEGAPDTQYF. The DNA of the CDR3 is TGTGCCATCAGTGAGGGGGCGCCCGATACGCAGTATTTT.

The chain combines TRBV30 with TRBJ1-1; TRBD1 is a possible D gene (5 bases). The CDR3 sequence is 15 residues long. From germline, CDR1 is GTSNPN and CDR2 SVGIG (reference sequence). Trimming removed 4 bases from V and 0 bases from J, with 15 bases in between. The CDR3 region is CAWIIVTVMNTEAFF. DNA of the CDR3: TGTGCCTGGATTATAGTGACAGTCATGAACACTGAAGCTTTCTTT. The full variable domain, with the rest looked up from reference TRBV30 and TRBJ1-1, is SQTIHQWPATLVQPVGSPLSLECTVEGTSNPNLYWYRQAAGRGLQLLFYSVGIGQISSEVPQNLSASRPQDRQFILSSKKLLLSDSGFYLCAWIIVTVMNTEAFFGQGTRLTVV.

The chain joins TRBV23-1 to TRBJ2-7; a possible D gene is TRBD1 (6 bases). TRBV23-1 falls under the ORF class, with uncertain function. Trimming shortened V by 1 base and J by 10 bases, and 14 bases separated the two germline ends. The CDR3 runs 13 residues. The CDR3 DNA reads as TGCGCCAGCAGTCAATGGTTGGGGGCCGACCAGTACTTC. Amino acids: CASSQWLGADQYF.

Note on this clone: This sample also contains other DNA sequences that code for the same CDR3. This chain links TRBV5-1 with TRBJ1-3, with 7 positions matching TRBD1. From germline, CDR1 is SGHRS and CDR2 YFSETQ. The CDR3 is made up of 15 amino acids. V lost 8 bases and J lost 0; bases outside the gene matches: 8. The CDR3 bases are TGCGCCAGTACGACAGGGACCAGCTCTGGAAACACCATATATTTT. It is translated as CASTTGTSSGNTIYF.

About this clone: Distinct nucleotide sequences in the sample also encode this CDR3. The chain employs TRBV28 and TRBJ1-1; D possibly corresponds to TRBD1 (5 bases). Trimming stripped 2 bases from V and 1 base from J, with 11 bases between. This CDR3 spans 15 amino acids. Germline lookup yields CDR1 MDHEN and CDR2 SYDVKM. CDR3 DNA: TGTGCCAGCAGTTTAAGTTCCGGGGGGAACACTGAAGCTTTCTTT. It encodes CASSLSSGGNTEAFF.

This chain uses TRBV19 with TRBJ1-5, with D possibly TRBD1 on 6 matching bases. CDR1 and CDR2 (germline): LNHDA, SQIVND (reference sequence). Trimming pared 7 bases from V and 4 bases from J, leaving 14 bases between. CDR3 length equals 14 residues. The CDR3 DNA reads as TGTGCCAGTACCCACAGGGTCCTTAATCAGCCCCAGCATTTT. Amino acid sequence: CASTHRVLNQPQHF.